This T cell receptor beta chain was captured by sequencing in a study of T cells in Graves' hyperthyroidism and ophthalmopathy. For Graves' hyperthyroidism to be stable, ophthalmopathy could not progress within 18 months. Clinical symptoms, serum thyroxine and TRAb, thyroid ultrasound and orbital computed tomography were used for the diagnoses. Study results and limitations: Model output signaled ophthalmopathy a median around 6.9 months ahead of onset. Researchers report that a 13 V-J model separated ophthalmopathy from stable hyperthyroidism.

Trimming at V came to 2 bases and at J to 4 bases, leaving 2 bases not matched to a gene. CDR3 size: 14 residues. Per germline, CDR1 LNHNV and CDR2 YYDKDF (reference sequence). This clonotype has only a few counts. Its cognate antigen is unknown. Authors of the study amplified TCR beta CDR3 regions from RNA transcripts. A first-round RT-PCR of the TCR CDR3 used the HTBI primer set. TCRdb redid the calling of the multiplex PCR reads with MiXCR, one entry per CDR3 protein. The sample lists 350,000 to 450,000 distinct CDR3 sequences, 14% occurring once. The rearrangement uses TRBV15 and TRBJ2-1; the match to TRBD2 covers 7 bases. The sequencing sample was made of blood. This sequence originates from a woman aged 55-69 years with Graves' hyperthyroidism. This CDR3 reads CATSRLAEYNEQFF. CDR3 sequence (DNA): TGTGCCACCAGCAGACTAGCGGAGTACAATGAGCAGTTCTTC.